Presented here are 13 T cell receptor beta chains from one specimen sequenced in a study of blood T cell repertoires in COVID-19. The assay was immunoSEQ multiplex PCR, and TCRdb's table has in-frame clones only and misses some. The sample lists 150,000 or so clones; approximately 87% were seen once. The sequenced sample consisted of peripheral blood. These receptors came from a woman between 65 and 79 years old with acute or convalescent COVID-19.

In DNA form, the CDR3 reads TGCGCCAGCAGCTTCCTAACAGGGACGCCACATAATTCACCCCTCCACTTT. It encodes CASSFLTGTPHNSPLHF. V is TRBV5-1 and J is TRBJ1-6, with D perhaps matching TRBD1 (6 bases). Trimming shortened V by 2 bases and J by 5 bases, and 17 bases separated the two germline ends. The CDR3 runs 17 residues. Germline CDR1 is SGHRS and CDR2 is YFSETQ.

In this sample, this clone turned up once. V and J are TRBV9 and TRBJ2-5, with TRBD1 matching 8 bases. V lost 3 bases and J lost 4; bases outside the gene matches: 8. Germline-derived CDR1 and CDR2 are SGDLS and YYNGEE. This CDR3 comprises 15 residues. CDR3 residues: CASSGGQGLRETQYF. The CDR3 coding sequence is TGTGCCAGCAGCGGCGGACAGGGACTTCGAGAGACCCAGTACTTC.

This clone was detected only a few times. CDR3 residues: CASSSLEGNYGYTF. CDR3 bases: TGTGCCAGCAGTTCTCTGGAGGGTAACTATGGCTACACCTTC. The rearrangement links TRBV2 to TRBJ1-2; no clear D. Germline V CDR1 and CDR2: SNHLY, FYNNEI. Trimming removed 5 bases at V and 1 base at J, with 11 bases between. This CDR3 contains 14 residues.

This sequence joins TRBV27 and TRBJ1-2; D call uncertain. The CDR3 runs 12 residues. In germline, CDR1 is MNHEY, CDR2 SMNVEV (reference sequence). The V and J ends lost 2 bases and 6 bases respectively, with 7 bases between them. The CDR3 DNA is TGTGCCAGCAGTTTAAACGGGGATGGCTACACCTTC. This sequence encodes CASSLNGDGYTF.

This chain joins TRBV6-4 and TRBJ2-2; possible D gene TRBD2, 6 bases. Per the germline V gene, CDR1 is MRHNA and CDR2 is SNTAGT. Between the trimmed V and J ends, which lost 3 bases and 5 bases, there was a span of 10 bases. The CDR3 length is 14 residues. The CDR3 is CASSEQLATGELFF. The CDR3 bases are TGTGCCAGCAGTGAACAACTAGCAACCGGGGAGCTGTTTTTT.

The rearrangement joins TRBV7-9 to TRBJ1-6; 9 bases match TRBD1. From germline, CDR1 is SEHNR and CDR2 FQNEAQ (reference sequence). This CDR3 comprises 16 residues. Trimming removed 5 bases from V and 3 bases from J; junction bases left unmatched: 5. This chain's CDR3 is CASSMGQGYYNSPLHF. As DNA, the CDR3 is TGTGCCAGCAGCATGGGACAGGGATACTATAATTCACCCCTCCACTTT.

The CDR3 sequence is CASSTGQGYTEAFF. In DNA form, the CDR3 reads TGCGCCAGCAGCACTGGACAGGGTTACACTGAAGCTTTCTTT. The chain joins TRBV5-1 to TRBJ1-1, with 8 bases fitting TRBD1. Germline values: CDR1 SGHRS, CDR2 YFSETQ. J gave up 3 bases and V 4 bases, and 5 bases lay outside the gene matches. The CDR3 runs 14 residues. Variable domain in full (rest from reference TRBV5-1 and TRBJ1-1): KAGVTQTPRYLIKTRGQQVTLSCSPISGHRSVSWYQQTPGQGLQFLFEYFSETQRNKGNFPGRFSGRQFSNSRSEMNVSTLELGDSALYLCASSTGQGYTEAFFGQGTRLTVV.

This clone was recorded a few times. This chain uses TRBV7-2 with TRBJ2-2; 7 bases map to TRBD2. Germline values: CDR1 SGHTA, CDR2 FQGNSA. The CDR3 runs 15 residues. Losses at the gene ends were 3 bases for V and 4 bases for J; bases not matched to a gene: 5. DNA for the CDR3: TGTGCCAGCAGCTTTGTGGGAGGGTTCACCGGGGAGCTGTTTTTT. Translated: CASSFVGGFTGELFF. The entire variable domain, with the rest obtained from reference TRBV7-2 and TRBJ2-2, is as follows: GAGVSQSPSNKVTEKGKDVELRCDPISGHTALYWYRQSLGQGLEFLIYFQGNSAPDKSGLPSDRFSAERTGGSVSTLTIQRTQQEDSAVYLCASSFVGGFTGELFFGEGSRLTVL.

The V and J genes are TRBV27 and TRBJ1-5, with 12 nucleotides matching TRBD1. The CDR3 loop spans 16 amino acids. V lost 3 bases to trimming and J lost 5 bases; unmatched junction nucleotides: 5. Germline CDR1 MNHEY, CDR2 SMNVEV (reference sequence). The CDR3 DNA is TGTGCCAGCAGTTTTGGGACAGGGGGCTTATATCAGCCCCAGCATTTT. This sequence encodes CASSFGTGGLYQPQHF.

The V gene is TRBV9, the J gene TRBJ2-1, with D possibly being TRBD2 (6 bases). The germline V gene has CDR1 SGDLS and CDR2 YYNGEE. The CDR3 loop spans 16 amino acids. V was cut by 3 bases and J by 2 bases, with 15 bases left in between. The DNA of the CDR3 is TGTGCCAGCAGCGCCTCCCTAGCGCCCCCCTACAATGAGCAGTTCTTC. As protein: CASSASLAPPYNEQFF.

The chain employs TRBV27 and TRBJ1-2; weak D call: TRBD1 (6 bases). Germline V gene lookup returns CDR1 MNHEY and CDR2 SMNVEV (reference sequence). CDR3 length: 14 amino acids. V lost 0 bases and J lost 7, with 12 bases in between. CDR3 in amino acids: CASSLSGGPGGYTF. The CDR3 bases are TGTGCCAGCAGTTTATCAGGGGGACCGGGTGGCTACACCTTC.

V usage is TRBV7-6 and J usage is TRBJ1-4, with 7 bases fitting TRBD1. Germline CDR1 and CDR2: SGHVS and FNYEAQ. The CDR3 loop spans 17 amino acids. V shed 6 bases and J 3 bases; nucleotides not matched to a gene: 13. The CDR3 is CASSQGGSRLANEKLFF. CDR3 sequence (DNA): TGTGCCAGCAGTCAGGGGGGCAGTAGGCTGGCTAATGAAAAACTGTTTTTT.

This clone was counted only a few times. Within the sample, other DNA sequences also encode this same CDR3. The genes are TRBV3-1 (or the pseudogene TRBV3-2) and TRBJ1-4; D ambiguous. V lost 1 base and J 7 bases, leaving 10 bases between the germline ends. CDR1 LGHDT and CDR2 YNNKEL come from the germline V gene (reference sequence). The CDR3 covers 14 residues. Here the CDR3 reads CASSQGTAGEKLFF. Here the CDR3 DNA reads TGTGCCAGCAGCCAAGGAACAGCGGGTGAAAAACTGTTTTTT.